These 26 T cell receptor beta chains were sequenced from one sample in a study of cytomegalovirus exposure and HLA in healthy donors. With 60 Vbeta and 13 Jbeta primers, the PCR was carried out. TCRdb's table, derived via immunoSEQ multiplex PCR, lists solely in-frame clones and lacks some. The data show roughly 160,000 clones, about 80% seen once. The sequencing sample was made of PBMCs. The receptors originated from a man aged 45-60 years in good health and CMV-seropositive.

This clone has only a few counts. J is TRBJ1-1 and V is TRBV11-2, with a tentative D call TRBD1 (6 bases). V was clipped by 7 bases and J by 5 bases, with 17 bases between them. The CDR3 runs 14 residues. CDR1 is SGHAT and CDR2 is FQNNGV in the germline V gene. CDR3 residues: CASNLGGAWTEAFF. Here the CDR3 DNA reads TGTGCCAGCAACCTAGGGGGGGCGTGGACTGAAGCTTTCTTT. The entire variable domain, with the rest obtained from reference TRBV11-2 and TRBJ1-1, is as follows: EAGVAQSPRYKIIEKRQSVAFWCNPISGHATLYWYQQILGQGPKLLIQFQNNGVVDDSQLPKDRFSAERLKGVDSTLKIQPAKLEDSAVYLCASNLGGAWTEAFFGQGTRLTVV.

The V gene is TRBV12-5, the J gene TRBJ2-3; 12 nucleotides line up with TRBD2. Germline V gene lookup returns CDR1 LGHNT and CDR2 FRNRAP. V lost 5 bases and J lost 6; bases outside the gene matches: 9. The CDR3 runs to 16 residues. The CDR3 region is CASGLGNLAGGDTQYF. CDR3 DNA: TGTGCTAGTGGTCTTGGTAACCTAGCGGGGGGGGATACGCAGTATTTT. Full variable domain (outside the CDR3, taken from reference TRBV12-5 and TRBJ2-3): DARVTQTPRHKVTEMGQEVTMRCQPILGHNTVFWYRQTMMQGLELLAYFRNRAPLDDSGMPKDRFSAEMPDATLATLKIQPSEPRDSAVYFCASGLGNLAGGDTQYFGPGTRLTVL.

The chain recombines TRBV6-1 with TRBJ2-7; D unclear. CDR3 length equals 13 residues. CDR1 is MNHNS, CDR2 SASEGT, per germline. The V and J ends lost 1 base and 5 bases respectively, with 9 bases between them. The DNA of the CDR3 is TGTGCCAGCAGTGAAGGTGGGCAAAACGAGCAGTACTTC. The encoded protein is CASSEGGQNEQYF.

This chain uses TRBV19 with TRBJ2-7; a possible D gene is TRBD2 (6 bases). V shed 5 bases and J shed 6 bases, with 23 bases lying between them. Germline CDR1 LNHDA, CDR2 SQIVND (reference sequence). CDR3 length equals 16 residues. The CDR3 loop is CASSPNRDSIPSEQYF. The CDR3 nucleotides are TGTGCCAGTAGTCCCAACCGGGACTCGATCCCCTCCGAGCAGTACTTC.

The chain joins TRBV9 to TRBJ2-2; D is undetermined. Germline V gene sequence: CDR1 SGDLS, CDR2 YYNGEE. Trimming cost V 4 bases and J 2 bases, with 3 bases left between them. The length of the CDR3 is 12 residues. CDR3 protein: CASSPNTGELFF. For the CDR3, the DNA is TGTGCCAGCAGCCCAAACACCGGGGAGCTGTTTTTT.

The CDR3 loop is CASSQSAGGKSDTQYF. The CDR3 bases are TGCGCCAGCAGCCAATCAGCGGGGGGCAAGTCAGATACGCAGTATTTT. The V call is TRBV4-3, the J call TRBJ2-3; 9 bases are shared with TRBD2. The V gene end was trimmed by 2 bases and the J gene end by 4 bases; junction bases not matched to a gene: 7. This CDR3 is built from 16 residues. CDR1 and CDR2 from the germline V gene are LGHNA and YSLEER.

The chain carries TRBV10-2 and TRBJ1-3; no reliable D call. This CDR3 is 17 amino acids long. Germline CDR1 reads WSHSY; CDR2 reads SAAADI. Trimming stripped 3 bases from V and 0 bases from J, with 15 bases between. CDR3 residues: CASSETRPLSSGNTIYF. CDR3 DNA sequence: TGCGCCAGCAGTGAAACCCGCCCCCTAAGCTCTGGAAACACCATATATTTT.

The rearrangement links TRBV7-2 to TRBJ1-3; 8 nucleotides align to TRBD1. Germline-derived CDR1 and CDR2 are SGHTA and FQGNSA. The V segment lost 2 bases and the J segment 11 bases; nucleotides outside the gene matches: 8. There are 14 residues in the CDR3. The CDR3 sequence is CASSLLGQGQPIYF. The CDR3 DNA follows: TGTGCCAGCAGCTTACTCGGACAGGGCCAACCCATATATTTT.

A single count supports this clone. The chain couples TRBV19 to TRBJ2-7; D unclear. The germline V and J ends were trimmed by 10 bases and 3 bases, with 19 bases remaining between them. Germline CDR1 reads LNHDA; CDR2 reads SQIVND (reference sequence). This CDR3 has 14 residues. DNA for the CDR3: TGTGCCACCACAGACGGCTTTCCCGACTACGAGCAGTACTTC. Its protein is CATTDGFPDYEQYF.

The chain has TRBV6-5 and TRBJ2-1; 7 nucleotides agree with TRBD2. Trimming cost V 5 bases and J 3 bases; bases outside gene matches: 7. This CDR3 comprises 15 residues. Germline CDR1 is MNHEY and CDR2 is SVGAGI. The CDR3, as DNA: TGTGCCAGCAGTAAGCGGGGAGAATTCTACAATGAGCAGTTCTTC. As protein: CASSKRGEFYNEQFF.

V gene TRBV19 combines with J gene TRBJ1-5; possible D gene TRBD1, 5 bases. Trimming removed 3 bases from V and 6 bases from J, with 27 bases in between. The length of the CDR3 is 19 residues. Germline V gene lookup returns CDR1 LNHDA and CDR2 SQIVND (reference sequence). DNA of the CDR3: TGTGCCAGTAGTATCCCATCGGGACTACGGGCGTTGAAGCGTCAGCCCCAGCATTTT. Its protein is CASSIPSGLRALKRQPQHF.

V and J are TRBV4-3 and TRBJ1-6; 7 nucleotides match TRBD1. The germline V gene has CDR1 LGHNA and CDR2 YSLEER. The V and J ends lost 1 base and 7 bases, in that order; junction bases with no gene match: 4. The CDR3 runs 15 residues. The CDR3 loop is CASSQGRGLNSPLHF. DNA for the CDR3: TGCGCCAGCAGCCAAGGGAGGGGGCTCAATTCACCCCTCCACTTT.

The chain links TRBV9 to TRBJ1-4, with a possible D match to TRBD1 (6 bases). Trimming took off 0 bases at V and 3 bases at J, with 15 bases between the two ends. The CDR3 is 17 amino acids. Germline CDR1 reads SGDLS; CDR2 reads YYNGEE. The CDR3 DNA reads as TGTGCCAGCAGCGTAGGGGATCGGACAGCCTCTAATGAAAAACTGTTTTTT. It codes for CASSVGDRTASNEKLFF.

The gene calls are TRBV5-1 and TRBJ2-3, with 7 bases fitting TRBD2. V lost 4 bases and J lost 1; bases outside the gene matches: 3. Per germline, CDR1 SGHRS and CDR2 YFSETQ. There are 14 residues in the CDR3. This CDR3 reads CASSTTSGTDTQYF. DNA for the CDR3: TGCGCCAGCAGCACAACTAGCGGCACAGATACGCAGTATTTT.

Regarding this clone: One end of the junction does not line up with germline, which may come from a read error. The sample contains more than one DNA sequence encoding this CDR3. CDR3 sequence (DNA): TGCAGCGTTGGGACAACGTTGAAGTTGAACACTGAAGCCTTCTTT. It is translated as CSVGTTLKLNTEAFF. The gene calls are TRBV29-1 and TRBJ1-1, with D tentatively TRBD1 (5 bases). The CDR3 extends over 15 amino acids. Germline V CDR1 and CDR2: SQVTM, ANQGSEA. Together with reference TRBV29-1 and TRBJ1-1, the CDR3 gives the full variable domain: SAVISQKPSRDICQRGTSLTIQCQVDSQVTMMFWYRQQPGQSLTLIATANQGSEATYESGFVIDKFPISRPNLTFSTLTVSNMSPEDSSIYLCSVGTTLKLNTEAFFGQGTRLTVV.

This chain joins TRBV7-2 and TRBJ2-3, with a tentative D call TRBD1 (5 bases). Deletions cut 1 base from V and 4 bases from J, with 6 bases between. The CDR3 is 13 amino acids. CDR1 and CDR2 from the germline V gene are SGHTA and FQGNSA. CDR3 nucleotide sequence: TGTGCCAGCAGCTTAGAGGGGTCAGATACGCAGTATTTT. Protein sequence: CASSLEGSDTQYF.

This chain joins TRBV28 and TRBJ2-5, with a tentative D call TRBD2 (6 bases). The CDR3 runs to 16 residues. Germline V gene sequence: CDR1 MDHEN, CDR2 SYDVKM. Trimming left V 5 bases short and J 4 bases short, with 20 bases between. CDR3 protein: CASSRRLLGGSETQYF. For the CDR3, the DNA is TGTGCCAGCAGTAGAAGGCTCCTGGGAGGATCAGAGACCCAGTACTTC.

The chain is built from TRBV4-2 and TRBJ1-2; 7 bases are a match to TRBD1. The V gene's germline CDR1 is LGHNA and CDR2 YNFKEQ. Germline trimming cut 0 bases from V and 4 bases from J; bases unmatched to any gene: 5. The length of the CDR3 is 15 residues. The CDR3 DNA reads TGTGCCAGCAGCCAAGAGACAGGGTCCTTCTATGGCTACACCTTC. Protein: CASSQETGSFYGYTF.

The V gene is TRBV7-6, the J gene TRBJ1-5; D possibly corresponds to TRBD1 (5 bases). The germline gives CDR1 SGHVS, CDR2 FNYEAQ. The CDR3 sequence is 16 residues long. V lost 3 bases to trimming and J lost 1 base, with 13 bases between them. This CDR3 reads CASSFDGSGSNQPQHF. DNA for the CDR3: TGTGCCAGCAGCTTCGATGGGTCAGGGAGCAATCAGCCCCAGCATTTT.

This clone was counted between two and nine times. This CDR3 is CASSQGQGNTEAFF. The CDR3 DNA sequence: TGTGCCAGCAGCCAAGGACAGGGGAACACTGAAGCTTTCTTT. The rearrangement joins TRBV4-2 to TRBJ1-1, with 7 bases matching TRBD1. The J segment lost 1 base and the V segment lost 1 base, leaving 0 bases of the junction unmatched. The CDR3 is made up of 14 amino acids. Germline loops: CDR1 LGHNA, CDR2 YNFKEQ.

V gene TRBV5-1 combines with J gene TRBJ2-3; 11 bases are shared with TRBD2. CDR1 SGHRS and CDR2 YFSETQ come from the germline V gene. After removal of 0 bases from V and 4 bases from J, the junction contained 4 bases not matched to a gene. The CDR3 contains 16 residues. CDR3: CASSLGLAGNSDTQYF. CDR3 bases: TGCGCCAGCAGCTTGGGACTAGCGGGGAATTCAGATACGCAGTATTTT.

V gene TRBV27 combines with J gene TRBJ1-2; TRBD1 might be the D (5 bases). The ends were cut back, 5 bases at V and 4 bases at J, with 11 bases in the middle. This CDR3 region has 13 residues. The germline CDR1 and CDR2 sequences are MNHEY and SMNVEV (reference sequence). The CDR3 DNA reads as TGTGCCAGCAGTGCAGCGCAGGGCTATGGCTACACCTTC. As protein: CASSAAQGYGYTF.

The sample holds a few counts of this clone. The CDR3 DNA reads TGTGCCAGCAGTGAGGGGACAGGGGGGAACACTGAAGCTTTCTTT. Translated: CASSEGTGGNTEAFF. The rearrangement joins TRBV6-1 to TRBJ1-1; 11 nucleotides align to TRBD1. Per the germline V gene, CDR1 is MNHNS and CDR2 is SASEGT. V gave up 3 bases and J gave up 1 base; unmatched junction bases: 1. The CDR3 spans 15 residues.

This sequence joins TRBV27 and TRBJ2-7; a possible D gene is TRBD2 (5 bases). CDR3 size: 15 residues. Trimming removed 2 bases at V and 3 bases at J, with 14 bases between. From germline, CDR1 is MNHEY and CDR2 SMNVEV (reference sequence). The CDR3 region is CASSLAMTGFYEQYF. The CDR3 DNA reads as TGTGCCAGCAGTTTAGCGATGACGGGATTCTACGAGCAGTACTTC.

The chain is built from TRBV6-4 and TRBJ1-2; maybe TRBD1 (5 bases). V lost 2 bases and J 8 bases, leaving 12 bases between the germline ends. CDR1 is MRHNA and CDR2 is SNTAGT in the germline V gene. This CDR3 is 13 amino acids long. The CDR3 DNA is TGTGCCAGCAGTGACGCAGGGTTGGGCGGCTACACCTTC. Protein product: CASSDAGLGGYTF.

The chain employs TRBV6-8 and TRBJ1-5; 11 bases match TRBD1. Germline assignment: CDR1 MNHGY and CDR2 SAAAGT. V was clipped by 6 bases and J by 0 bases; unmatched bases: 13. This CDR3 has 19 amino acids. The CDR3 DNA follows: TGTGCCAGCAGCCATCCCGGGACAGGGGGGGAATATAGCAATCAGCCCCAGCATTTT. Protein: CASSHPGTGGEYSNQPQHF.